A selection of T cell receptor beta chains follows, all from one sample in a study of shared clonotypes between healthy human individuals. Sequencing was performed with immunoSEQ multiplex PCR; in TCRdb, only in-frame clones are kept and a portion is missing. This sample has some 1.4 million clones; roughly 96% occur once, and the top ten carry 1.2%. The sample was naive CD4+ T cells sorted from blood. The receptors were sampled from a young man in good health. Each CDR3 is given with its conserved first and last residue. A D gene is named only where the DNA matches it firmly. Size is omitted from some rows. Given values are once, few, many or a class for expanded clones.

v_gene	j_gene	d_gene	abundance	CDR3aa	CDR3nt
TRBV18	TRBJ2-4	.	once	CASSPHPRGRRIIQYF	TGTGCCAGCTCACCACATCCCCGGGGACGACGCATCATTCAGTACTTC
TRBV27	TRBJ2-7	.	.	CASSLNRVFYEQYF	TGTGCCAGCAGTTTAAACAGGGTGTTTTACGAGCAGTACTTC
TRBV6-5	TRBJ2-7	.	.	CASRQGGLYEQYF	TGTGCCAGCAGACAGGGGGGGCTTTACGAGCAGTACTTC
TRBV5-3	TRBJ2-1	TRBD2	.	CARSLSGTSGRVYNEQFF	TGTGCCAGAAGTTTATCCGGGACTAGCGGGAGGGTCTACAATGAGCAGTTCTTC
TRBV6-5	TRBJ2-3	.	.	CASSPVGGRTDTQYF	TGTGCCAGCAGCCCCGTAGGAGGGCGCACAGATACGCAGTATTTT
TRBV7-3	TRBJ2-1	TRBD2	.	CASSLSWRLAGFEQFF	TGTGCCAGCAGCTTATCCTGGCGACTAGCGGGATTTGAGCAGTTCTTC
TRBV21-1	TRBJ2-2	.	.	CASSKPLGSWGTGELFF	TGTGCCAGCAGCAAACCTTTGGGGAGTTGGGGGACCGGGGAGCTGTTTTTT
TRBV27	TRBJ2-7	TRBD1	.	CASSFLRGQGAYEQYF	TGTGCCAGCAGTTTCCTACGAGGACAGGGGGCGTACGAGCAGTACTTC
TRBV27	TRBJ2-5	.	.	CASSLSGLTGFETQYF	TGTGCCAGCAGTTTATCGGGCTTAACGGGTTTCGAGACCCAGTACTTC
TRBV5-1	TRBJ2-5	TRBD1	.	CASSWGDRGVQETQYF	TGCGCCAGCAGTTGGGGGGACAGGGGCGTTCAAGAGACCCAGTACTTC
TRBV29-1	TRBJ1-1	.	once	CSVDPDRSNTEAFF	TGCAGCGTTGATCCGGACAGAAGTAACACTGAAGCTTTCTTT
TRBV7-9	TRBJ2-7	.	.	CASSTRELSSYEQYF	TGTGCCAGCAGCACCCGCGAGTTAAGCTCCTACGAGCAGTACTTC
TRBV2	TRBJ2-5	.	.	CASSDISGETQYF	TGTGCCAGCAGTGACATATCGGGAGAGACCCAGTACTTC
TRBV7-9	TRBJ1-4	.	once	CASSSPPGPINEKLFF	TGTGCCAGCAGCTCCCCTCCGGGACCCATTAATGAAAAACTGTTTTTT
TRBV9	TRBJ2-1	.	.	CASSAGALSYNEQFF	TGTGCCAGCAGCGCGGGAGCCCTCTCCTACAATGAGCAGTTCTTC
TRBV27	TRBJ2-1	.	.	CASRRLGSEQFF	TGTGCCAGCAGGCGGCTTGGGAGTGAGCAGTTCTTC
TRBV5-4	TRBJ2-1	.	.	CASSPSGFSYNEQFF	TGTGCCAGCAGCCCCAGCGGGTTTTCCTACAATGAGCAGTTCTTC
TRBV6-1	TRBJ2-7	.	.	CASSEAPLAGRSYEQYF	TGTGCCAGCAGTGAAGCCCCACTTGCGGGACGCTCCTACGAGCAGTACTTC
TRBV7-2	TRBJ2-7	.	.	CASSLGRDGSYEQYF	TGTGCCAGCAGCTTAGGCAGGGATGGTTCCTACGAGCAGTACTTC
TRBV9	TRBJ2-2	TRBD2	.	CASSVGGRGTSWATGELFF	TGTGCCAGCAGCGTAGGCGGCCGGGGGACTAGTTGGGCCACCGGGGAGCTGTTTTTT
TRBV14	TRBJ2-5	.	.	CASSQDGQGYQETQYF	TGTGCCAGCAGCCAAGACGGGCAGGGGTACCAAGAGACCCAGTACTTC
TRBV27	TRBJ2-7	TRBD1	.	CASSLKGASEQYF	TGTGCCAGCAGTTTAAAGGGGGCTAGCGAGCAGTACTTC
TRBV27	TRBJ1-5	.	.	CASSSYGHPSNQPQHF	TGTGCCAGCAGTTCCTACGGACACCCTAGCAATCAGCCCCAGCATTTT
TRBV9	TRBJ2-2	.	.	CASSVAGGTGELFF	TGTGCCAGCAGCGTAGCAGGCGGAACCGGGGAGCTGTTTTTT
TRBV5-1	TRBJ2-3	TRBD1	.	CASSGQGAADTQYF	TGCGCCAGCTCGGGACAGGGGGCAGCAGATACGCAGTATTTT
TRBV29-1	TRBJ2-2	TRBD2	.	CSVRLAGVVGELFF	TGCAGCGTTCGACTAGCGGGAGTGGTCGGGGAGCTGTTTTTT
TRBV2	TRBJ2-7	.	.	CASSIGRAGSYEQYF	TGTGCCAGCAGTATCGGGCGCGCGGGCTCCTACGAGCAGTACTTC
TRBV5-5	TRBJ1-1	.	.	CASSFWRGTDAEAFF	TGTGCCAGCAGCTTTTGGCGGGGCACTGACGCTGAAGCTTTCTTT
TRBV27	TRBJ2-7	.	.	CASSLGSYEQYF	TGTGCCAGCAGTTTAGGCTCCTACGAGCAGTACTTC
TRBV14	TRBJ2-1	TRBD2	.	CASSITGTSNDEQFF	TGTGCCAGCAGCATAACCGGGACTAGTAATGATGAGCAGTTCTTC
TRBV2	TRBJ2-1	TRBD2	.	CASSEGLAQFF	TGTGCCAGCAGCGAGGGACTAGCGCAGTTCTTC
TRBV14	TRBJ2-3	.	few	CASSQGSWVGGDTQYF	TGTGCCAGCAGCCAAGGTTCCTGGGTTGGGGGCGATACGCAGTATTTT
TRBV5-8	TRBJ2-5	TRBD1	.	CASNVDPGQGGRTQYF	TGTGCCAGCAACGTTGATCCGGGACAGGGCGGAAGGACCCAGTACTTC
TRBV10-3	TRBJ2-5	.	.	CAISYSGAQETQYF	TGTGCCATCAGTTATAGTGGGGCTCAAGAGACCCAGTACTTC
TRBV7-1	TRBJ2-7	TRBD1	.	CASSVRTGGYEQYF	TGTGCCAGCAGCGTACGGACAGGGGGGTACGAGCAGTACTTC
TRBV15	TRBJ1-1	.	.	CATSPTLGSTEAFF	TGTGCCACCAGCCCAACTCTGGGTAGCACTGAAGCTTTCTTT
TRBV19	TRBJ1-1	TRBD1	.	CASSWTGQNTEAFF	TGTGCCAGTAGTTGGACAGGGCAGAACACTGAAGCTTTCTTT
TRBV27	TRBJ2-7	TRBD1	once	CASSRDRVSFSYEQYF	TGTGCCAGCAGTCGGGACAGGGTGTCCTTCTCCTACGAGCAGTACTTC
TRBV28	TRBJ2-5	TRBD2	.	CASSASGQETQYF	TGTGCCAGCAGTGCTAGCGGCCAAGAGACCCAGTACTTC
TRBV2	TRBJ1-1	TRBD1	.	CASTQNRGQGIGTEAFF	TGTGCCAGCACCCAAAATCGAGGACAGGGGATCGGCACTGAAGCTTTCTTT
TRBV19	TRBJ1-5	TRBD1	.	CASNSIDRVNQPQHF	TGTGCCAGTAATAGTATCGACAGGGTCAATCAGCCCCAGCATTTT
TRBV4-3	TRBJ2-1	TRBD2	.	CASSQASGRAVEQFF	TGCGCCAGCAGCCAAGCTAGCGGGAGGGCGGTTGAGCAGTTCTTC
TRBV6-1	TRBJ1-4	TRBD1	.	CASTGATGGHEKLFF	TGTGCCAGCACGGGGGCCACAGGGGGCCATGAAAAACTGTTTTTT
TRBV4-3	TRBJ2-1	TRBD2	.	CASSQVSGTYNEQFF	TGCGCCAGCAGCCAAGTTAGCGGGACTTACAATGAGCAGTTCTTC
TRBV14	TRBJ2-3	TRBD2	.	CASSQTSGRPPDTQYF	TGTGCCAGCAGCCAGACTAGCGGGAGACCCCCAGATACGCAGTATTTT
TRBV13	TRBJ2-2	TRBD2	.	CASSLALAGVNTGELFF	TGTGCCAGCAGCTTAGCCCTAGCGGGAGTAAACACCGGGGAGCTGTTTTTT
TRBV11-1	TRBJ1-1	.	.	CASSLTQRDGAFF	TGTGCCAGCAGCTTAACTCAGAGAGATGGAGCTTTCTTT
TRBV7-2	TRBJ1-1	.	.	CASSLVAGSTEAFF	TGTGCCAGCAGCTTAGTGGCAGGGAGTACTGAAGCTTTCTTT
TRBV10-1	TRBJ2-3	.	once	CASSEYQGMGTDTQYF	TGCGCCAGCAGTGAATATCAGGGAATGGGCACAGATACGCAGTATTTT
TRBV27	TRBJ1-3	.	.	CASSPHSYSGNTIYF	TGTGCCAGCAGTCCCCACTCTTATTCTGGAAACACCATATATTTT
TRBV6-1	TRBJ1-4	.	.	CASSAQDATNEKLFF	TGTGCCAGCAGTGCCCAAGATGCAACTAATGAAAAACTGTTTTTT
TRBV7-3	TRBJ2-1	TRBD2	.	CASSFGLAVGEQFF	TGTGCCAGCAGCTTTGGACTAGCGGTCGGTGAGCAGTTCTTC
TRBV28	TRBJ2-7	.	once	CASTTGTENYEQYF	TGTGCCAGCACTACCGGGACTGAGAATTACGAGCAGTACTTC
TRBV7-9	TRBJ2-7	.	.	CASSPEDPVYEQYF	TGTGCCAGCAGCCCGGAGGACCCGGTCTACGAGCAGTACTTC
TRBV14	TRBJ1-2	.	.	CASSQVVRTMGYTF	TGTGCCAGCAGCCAAGTCGTCAGAACTATGGGCTACACCTTC
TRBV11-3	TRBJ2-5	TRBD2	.	CASSSASGSYQETQYF	TGTGCCAGCAGCTCCGCTAGCGGATCGTACCAAGAGACCCAGTACTTC
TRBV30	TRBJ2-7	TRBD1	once	CACTTGEGQYF	TGTGCCTGCACAACAGGGGAAGGGCAGTACTTC